This entry is about one TCR beta chain. The sample originates from a study of CD4 and CD8 cells across lung adenocarcinoma regions. In TCRdb, the PCR reads were re-called with MiXCR into one record per CDR3 protein. The data hold about 12,000 distinct CDR3 sequences, with over 45% observed a single time. Samples came from patients with localized non-small cell lung adenocarcinoma. Germline CDR1 is MNHNS and CDR2 is SASEGT. The CDR3 spans 14 residues. The TCR sequence derives from a male donor with lung adenocarcinoma. The CD4 and CD8 labels of this study may be unreliable. V is TRBV6-1 and J is TRBJ2-1; 12 positions agree with TRBD2. The J call may be incorrect, as the DNA end agrees better with TRBJ2-7. Specimen: CD8+ T cells from the margin of a lung tumor. The CDR3 is CASRTSGITYEQYF. The CDR3 nucleotides read TGTGCCAGTAGGACTAGCGGGATAACCTACGAGCAGTACTTC.